The present entry profiles one TCR beta chain with its context. The sample belongs to a study of Ad26.COV2.S vaccination and SARS-CoV-2 variants. Treatment of the sample: 15 to 20 received Ad26.COV2.S at low or high dose, single or two shots; 5 received placebo; per-sample allocation not given. All samples were drawn on day 63, counting from the first vaccine or placebo injection. This adult donor, from Boston, was 18-55 years old. CDR3 length: 16 amino acids. Trimming at V came to 5 bases and at J to 3 bases, leaving 8 bases not matched to a gene. CDR1 is SGHNT and CDR2 is YYREEE in the germline V gene (reference sequence). The method was immunoSEQ multiplex PCR; TCRdb's version includes in-frame clones alone and lacks a portion of them. This table has hundreds of thousands of clones, 88% appearing once.

V usage is TRBV5-4 and J usage is TRBJ2-5, with TRBD2 matching 12 bases. The TCR was taken from a person aged 18-60 years who received the Ad26.COV2.S COVID-19 vaccine or a placebo. This material consisted of peripheral blood, taken in a trial of Ad26.COV2.S vaccine versus placebo. The DNA for the CDR3 is TGTGCCAGCAGAGTACTAGCGGGGGGCGGTAAAGAGACCCAGTACTTC. Protein product: CASRVLAGGGKETQYF.